These T cell receptor beta chains were read from a single sample in a study of blood T cell repertoires in COVID-19. Sequencing used immunoSEQ multiplex PCR; TCRdb keeps in-frame clones, though not all of them. The sample contains tens of thousands of clones, under 80% of which appear only once. Sequences were obtained from peripheral blood. The receptors stem from a man in his 70s with COVID-19, enrolled during active disease. Each CDR3 is given with its conserved first and last residue. The D gene is left open where the match is weak. The size field is filled for only some rows; it gives once, few, many or a size class.

clone_size j_call d_call v_call cdr3_nt cdr3_aa
- TRBJ1-5 - TRBV25-1 TGTGCCAGCAGGAAGACGGGGGAGAGTGATTCCCAGCATTTT CASRKTGESDSQHF
- TRBJ2-7 - TRBV25-1 TGTGCCAGCAGTGAATCTCTAAGCGTCAGCTCCTACGAGCAGTACTTC CASSESLSVSSYEQYF
- TRBJ2-1 TRBD2 TRBV5-4 TGTGCCACCTCAGGGTTAGCGGGAAGCTCCTACAATGAGCAGTTCTTC CATSGLAGSSYNEQFF
few TRBJ1-4 - TRBV28 TGTGCCAGCAGTTTGGGGTGGGGGGATCGGGGAAAACTGTTTTTT CASSLGWGDRGKLFF
- TRBJ2-1 TRBD1 TRBV19 TGTGCCAGTAGCCATTGGGGGACAGGGGGGCTATCCTACAATGAGCAGTTCTTC CASSHWGTGGLSYNEQFF
few TRBJ2-1 TRBD2 TRBV10-2 TGCGCCAGCAGTGGGGCTAGCGGCTTCTACAATGAGCAGTTCTTC CASSGASGFYNEQFF
- TRBJ2-4 - TRBV7-2 TGTGCCAGCAGCCAAGGACAGCCCAACATTCAGTACTTC CASSQGQPNIQYF
- TRBJ2-7 - TRBV9 TGTGCCAGCAGCGCCCGACAGGATTTCGAGCAGTACTTC CASSARQDFEQYF
- TRBJ2-7 TRBD1 TRBV28 TGTGCCAGCAGTAGACGGGACAGCCACTCCTACGAGCAGTACTTC CASSRRDSHSYEQYF
- TRBJ2-1 TRBD1 TRBV12-3/TRBV12-4 TGTGCCAGCAGTTTGGGGACAGGGGCGTTCTTC CASSLGTGAFF
once TRBJ2-7 - TRBV3-1/TRBV3-2 TGTGCCAGCAGCCATTGGGGCAGGGGAAGCTACGAGCAGTACTTC CASSHWGRGSYEQYF
- TRBJ1-2 TRBD1 TRBV7-3 TGTGCCAGCAGCTTAACCGGGACAGGGGTTAACTATGGCTACACCTTC CASSLTGTGVNYGYTF
- TRBJ1-2 TRBD1 TRBV5-6 TGTGCCAGCAGCCAGACCGCACGGGACAGGGGAGGCTACACCTTC CASSQTARDRGGYTF
- TRBJ2-7 TRBD2 TRBV6-5 TGTGCCAGCAGTTCCCCCAGCGGGAGGACCTACGAGCAGTACTTC CASSSPSGRTYEQYF
- TRBJ2-1 - TRBV29-1 TGCAGCGTGGACCCTAGCGTCTACAATGAGCAGTTCTTC CSVDPSVYNEQFF
- TRBJ2-7 - TRBV6-5 TGTGCCAGCACTCAGTCGGGTTACGAGCAGTACTTC CASTQSGYEQYF
- TRBJ2-7 TRBD1 TRBV5-4 TGTGCCAGCAGCCCCCTCGGGACAGGGTTCCACGAGCAGTACTTC CASSPLGTGFHEQYF
- TRBJ1-2 - TRBV6-5 TGTGCCAGCAGATCGGGGGGTTTGGGTGGCTACACCTTC CASRSGGLGGYTF
- TRBJ2-5 - TRBV7-2 TGTGCCAGCAGCTTAGCGGTGGGGGCGGCGGAGACCCAGTACTTC CASSLAVGAAETQYF
- TRBJ2-4 TRBD1 TRBV2 TGTGCCAGCAGCCTCGGGACAGTTGTAGACATTCAGTACTTC CASSLGTVVDIQYF
few TRBJ1-4 - TRBV10-3 TGTGCCAGTTTCTCAGGGAAGACTAATGAAAAACTGTTTTTT CASFSGKTNEKLFF
- TRBJ2-1 TRBD2 TRBV2 TGTGCCAGCAGGTGGACTAGCGGGAGTAGTGAGCAGTTCTTC CASRWTSGSSEQFF
- TRBJ2-7 TRBD1 TRBV10-3 TGTGCCATCAGGATCCGGGACAGGGGTTACGAGCAGTACTTC CAIRIRDRGYEQYF
- TRBJ2-6 - TRBV19 TGTGCCAGTAGTATCCCGTATTTAACTTCTGGGGCCAACGTCCTGACTTTC CASSIPYLTSGANVLTF
- TRBJ2-7 - TRBV4-2 TGTGCCAGCAGCCACAGGACTACGGGCGAGCAGTACTTC CASSHRTTGEQYF
many TRBJ2-1 TRBD2 TRBV28 TGTGCCAGCAGTTTTAGCGGGGCCTACAATGAGCAGTTCTTC CASSFSGAYNEQFF
- TRBJ2-7 TRBD1 TRBV5-1 TGCGCCAGCAGCTGGACCGGGACAGAGCATTACGAGCAGTACTTC CASSWTGTEHYEQYF